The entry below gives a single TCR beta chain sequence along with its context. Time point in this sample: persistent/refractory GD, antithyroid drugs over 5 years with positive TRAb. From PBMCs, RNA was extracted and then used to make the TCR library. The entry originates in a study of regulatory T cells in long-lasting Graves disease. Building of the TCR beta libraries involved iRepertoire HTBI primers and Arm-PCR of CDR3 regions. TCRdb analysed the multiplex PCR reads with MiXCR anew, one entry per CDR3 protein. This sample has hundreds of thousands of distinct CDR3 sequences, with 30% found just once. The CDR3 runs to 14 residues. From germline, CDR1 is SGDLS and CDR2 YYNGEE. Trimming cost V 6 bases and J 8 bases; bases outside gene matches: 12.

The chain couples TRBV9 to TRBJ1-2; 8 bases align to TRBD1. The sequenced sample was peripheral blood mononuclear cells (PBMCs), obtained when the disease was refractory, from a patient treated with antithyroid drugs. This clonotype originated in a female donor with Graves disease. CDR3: CASTGQGTVEGYTF. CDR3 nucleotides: TGTGCCAGCACAGGACAGGGAACAGTGGAAGGCTACACCTTC.